These 30 T cell receptor beta chains originate from one sample sequenced in a study of T cells after yellow fever vaccination. One entry per CDR3 protein results from TCRdb running MiXCR on the 5' RACE reads. The sample contains 160,000 or so distinct CDR3 sequences, more than 5.5% of which appear only once. The sequenced sample was CD4+ T cells sorted from PBMCs, obtained about 5 days after the first yellow fever vaccination. Every receptor here comes from a man younger than 35 who received the YFV17D yellow fever vaccine.

This clonotype was found many times. The genes are TRBV20-1 and TRBJ2-7, with 12 positions matching TRBD2. The V gene end was trimmed by 7 bases and the J gene end by 3 bases; junction bases not matched to a gene: 7. This CDR3 is 14 amino acids long. Per germline, CDR1 DFQATT and CDR2 SNEGSKA (reference sequence). CDR3 protein: CSGRSGLAGYEQYV. The CDR3 DNA sequence: TGCAGTGGAAGATCGGGACTAGCGGGCTACGAGCAGTACGTC.

This clonotype was counted at least ten times. The DNA of the CDR3 is TGCGCCAGCAGCTCAACAGGGGCGGACATTCAGTACTTC. Its translation is CASSSTGADIQYF. This chain uses TRBV5-1 with TRBJ2-4, with TRBD1 identical over 7 bases. Trimming at V came to 3 bases and at J to 8 bases, leaving 5 bases not matched to a gene. CDR3 length: 13 amino acids. Germline assignment: CDR1 SGHRS and CDR2 YFSETQ.

This clonotype has a count of ten or more. This rearrangement joins TRBV5-1 to TRBJ2-2; the D gene is possibly TRBD2 (5 bases). The CDR3 is 16 amino acids. Trimming cost V 0 bases and J 4 bases, with 13 bases left between them. Germline V CDR1 and CDR2: SGHRS, YFSETQ. CDR3 amino acids: CASSLGPGRGTGELFF. The CDR3 bases are TGCGCCAGCAGCTTGGGTCCGGGGAGAGGCACCGGGGAGCTGTTTTTT.

This clonotype has ten or more counts. The rearrangement links TRBV6-5 to TRBJ1-2, with D unresolved. Germline V gene sequence: CDR1 MNHEY, CDR2 SVGAGI. The V and J ends lost 2 bases and 10 bases respectively, with 11 bases between them. CDR3 length equals 12 residues. In DNA, the CDR3 is TGTGCCAGCAGTTACGACTCCTTTGACTACACCTTC. Residues: CASSYDSFDYTF.

This clonotype was seen many times. This chain joins TRBV3-1 and TRBJ2-5; D may be TRBD2 (6 bases). Germline CDR1 reads LGHDT; CDR2 reads YNNKEL (reference sequence). The CDR3 is made up of 14 amino acids. Trimming removed 5 bases from V and 4 bases from J, with 14 bases in between. CDR3 loop: CASSYNPGGETQYF. In DNA, the CDR3 is TGTGCCAGCAGCTATAACCCCGGGGGAGAGACCCAGTACTTC.

This clonotype appeared many times. V gene TRBV20-1 combines with J gene TRBJ2-4; 12 nucleotides line up with TRBD2. The CDR3 length is 15 residues. Looked up from germline, CDR1 is DFQATT and CDR2 is SNEGSKA (reference sequence). V shed 0 bases and J 9 bases; nucleotides not matched to a gene: 6. For the CDR3, the DNA is TGCAGTGCTAGAGAGAGGACTAGCGGGGTGGGCATTCAGTACTTC. Translated, it gives CSARERTSGVGIQYF.

This clonotype was found many times. The chain has TRBV4-3 and TRBJ1-4; no clear D gene. The CDR3 extends over 14 amino acids. The V and J ends lost 1 base and 8 bases respectively, with 11 bases between them. Germline V gives CDR1 LGHNA, CDR2 YSLEER. CDR3 DNA: TGCGCCAGCAGCCAAGTTCGGGCGAGCGAAAAACTGTTTTTT. Protein: CASSQVRASEKLFF.

The CDR3, as DNA: TGTGCCAGCGGATTTAATGAAAAACTGTTTTTT. The encoded protein is CASGFNEKLFF. This chain joins TRBV6-5 and TRBJ1-4; no reliable D call. V lost 8 bases, J lost 4 bases, and 5 bases lay in between. CDR3 length: 11 residues. Looked up from germline, CDR1 is MNHEY and CDR2 is SVGAGI.

Many counts were recorded for this clonotype. The rearrangement links TRBV6-5 to TRBJ2-5, with 9 nucleotides matching TRBD1. Per the germline V gene, CDR1 is MNHEY and CDR2 is SVGAGI. This CDR3 has 13 residues. V was pared by 8 bases and J by 3 bases, with 4 bases of the junction left unmatched. CDR3 loop: CASSRTGEETQYF. The DNA of the CDR3 is TGTGCCAGCTCACGGACAGGGGAAGAGACCCAGTACTTC.

This clonotype was observed many times. The chain links TRBV7-2 to TRBJ1-3, with D maybe TRBD1 (5 bases). The length of the CDR3 is 16 residues. With 1 base removed from V and 3 bases from J, the gap between germline ends came to 13 bases. Per the germline V gene, CDR1 is SGHTA and CDR2 is FQGNSA. The CDR3 DNA reads TGTGCCAGCAGCTTAGGGGGGGGTGCCCTTGGAAACACCATATATTTT. Residues: CASSLGGGALGNTIYF.

The chain is built from TRBV7-2 and TRBJ2-1; 7 bases are shared with TRBD1. The CDR3 extends over 16 amino acids. CDR1 is SGHTA, CDR2 FQGNSA, per germline. The junction had 6 bases not matched to a gene; V was cut back by 0 bases and J by 4 bases. The CDR3: CASSLAGTAGYNEQFF. CDR3 coding DNA: TGTGCCAGCAGCTTAGCCGGGACAGCCGGGTACAATGAGCAGTTCTTC.

The rearrangement joins TRBV4-2 to TRBJ2-1; D not resolved. V shed 1 base and J shed 11 bases, with 9 bases lying between them. CDR3 length: 12 residues. Looked up from germline, CDR1 is LGHNA and CDR2 is YNFKEQ. CDR3 nucleotides: TGTGCCAGCAGCCAAGCCGAACGGCAGCAGTTCTTC. Amino acids: CASSQAERQQFF.

There are many counts of this clonotype. This rearrangement joins TRBV5-1 to TRBJ2-7, with 10 nucleotides matching TRBD1. The germline CDR1 and CDR2 sequences are SGHRS and YFSETQ. The CDR3 covers 15 residues. V was clipped by 0 bases and J by 3 bases; unmatched bases: 3. CDR3 loop: CASSLDGTGVYEQYF. The CDR3 DNA reads as TGCGCCAGCAGCTTGGACGGGACAGGGGTCTACGAGCAGTACTTC.

The rearrangement links TRBV7-3 to TRBJ2-1; 12 bases are shared with TRBD2. Germline values: CDR1 SGHTA, CDR2 FQGTGA. The length of the CDR3 is 17 residues. With 5 bases clipped from V and 1 base from J, the junction kept 6 bases outside the gene matches. The CDR3 protein is CASSRTGTSGSYNEQFF. The CDR3 nucleotides are TGTGCCAGCAGCCGAACCGGGACTAGCGGGTCCTACAATGAGCAGTTCTTC.

This clonotype has a count of ten or more. J is TRBJ1-1 and V is TRBV20-1, with TRBD1 identical over 8 bases. V was pared by 5 bases and J by 10 bases, with 9 bases of the junction left unmatched. The CDR3 extends over 12 amino acids. Germline V lookup: CDR1 DFQATT, CDR2 SNEGSKA (reference sequence). In DNA form, the CDR3 reads TGCAGTGCTCCGGACAGGGCATTGGTAGCTTTCTTT. Translation: CSAPDRALVAFF.

This clonotype was counted at least ten times. The J gene is TRBJ2-5, the V gene TRBV12-3 or TRBV12-4; the D is unclear. V dropped 6 bases and J dropped 4 bases, with 9 bases sitting between them. The CDR3 has 12 amino acids. In DNA, the CDR3 is TGTGCCAGCAGCTCAAAAAGAGAGACCCAGTACTTC. The encoded protein is CASSSKRETQYF.

In this sample, this clonotype turned up many times. V and J are TRBV5-1 and TRBJ2-3; D not certain. The V end was cut by 5 bases, the J end by 2 bases, with 12 bases between. Germline V gives CDR1 SGHRS, CDR2 YFSETQ. The CDR3 is made up of 14 amino acids. CDR3 amino acids: CASRSTMNTDTQYF. The CDR3, as DNA: TGCGCCAGCAGATCTACGATGAACACAGATACGCAGTATTTT.

This clonotype came up many times. V and J are TRBV6-1 and TRBJ2-3; 8 bases line up with TRBD2. The CDR3 spans 15 residues. The V and J ends lost 6 bases and 0 bases, in that order; junction bases with no gene match: 5. Germline V gene sequence: CDR1 MNHNS, CDR2 SASEGT. The CDR3 sequence is CASSSSGLSTDTQYF. CDR3 nucleotides: TGTGCCAGCAGCTCTAGCGGGTTGAGCACAGATACGCAGTATTTT.

This clonotype occurred a few times. J is TRBJ1-2 and V is TRBV19; maybe TRBD1 (5 bases). The CDR3 totals 14 residues. Germline assignment: CDR1 LNHDA and CDR2 SQIVND (reference sequence). With 8 bases removed from V and 6 bases from J, the gap between germline ends came to 19 bases. For the CDR3, the DNA is TGTGCCAGTCGACCCGGGGGAGAGAAAAATGGCTACACCTTC. It is translated as CASRPGGEKNGYTF.

This clonotype occurred many times. V gene TRBV3-1 combines with J gene TRBJ2-3; 7 nucleotides agree with TRBD2. CDR3 size: 14 residues. V was pared by 4 bases and J by 2 bases, with 3 bases of the junction left unmatched. The germline gives CDR1 LGHDT, CDR2 YNNKEL (reference sequence). CDR3 nucleotides: TGTGCCAGCAGCCCCAGACTAGCCACAGATACGCAGTATTTT. It translates to CASSPRLATDTQYF.

This clonotype has at least ten counts. The genes are TRBV28 and TRBJ1-2, with a weak D call TRBD1 (6 bases). CDR3 size: 12 residues. Trimming left V 10 bases short and J 2 bases short, with 11 bases between. Germline V CDR1 and CDR2: MDHEN, SYDVKM. CDR3 sequence reads: CATTDRNYGYTF. For the CDR3, the DNA is TGTGCCACTACAGACAGGAACTATGGCTACACCTTC.

Ten or more counts support this clonotype. The CDR3 protein is CASSSTTQATDTQYF. The DNA for the CDR3 is TGTGCCAGCTCTTCGACTACCCAGGCCACAGATACGCAGTATTTT. V is TRBV18 and J is TRBJ2-3; perhaps TRBD2 as D (5 bases). Germline CDR1 reads KGHSH; CDR2 reads LQKENI. The ends were cut back, 6 bases at V and 2 bases at J, with 15 bases in the middle. This CDR3 is 15 amino acids long.

This clonotype was counted a few times. J is TRBJ2-7 and V is TRBV15; D gene ambiguous. This CDR3 contains 13 residues. Germline-derived CDR1 and CDR2 are LNHNV and YYDKDF (reference sequence). V was trimmed by 0 bases and J by 6 bases, leaving 9 bases between them. Here the CDR3 DNA reads TGTGCCACCAGCAGAGATTTAGGATCCGAGCAGTACGTC. Translation: CATSRDLGSEQYV.

This clonotype was detected many times. The chain is built from TRBV10-2 and TRBJ2-1; D may correspond to TRBD1 or TRBD2 (6 bases each). CDR3 length equals 13 residues. CDR1 WSHSY and CDR2 SAAADI come from the germline V gene. V was pared by 6 bases and J by 6 bases, with 12 bases between. The CDR3 sequence: CASRQRGVNEQFF. In DNA form, the CDR3 reads TGCGCCAGCAGGCAGAGGGGGGTCAATGAGCAGTTCTTC.

This clonotype has at least ten counts. The chain is built from TRBV6-2 or TRBV6-3 and TRBJ2-7; 7 positions agree with TRBD2. Per germline, CDR1 MNHEY and CDR2 SVGEGT. V shed 4 bases, J shed 4 bases, and the junction held 1 base outside the gene matches. The CDR3 contains 12 residues. This CDR3 is CASSSGGYEQYV. DNA of the CDR3: TGTGCCAGCAGTTCCGGGGGGTACGAGCAGTACGTC.

This clonotype was observed many times. The rearrangement links TRBV23-1 to TRBJ2-7; D unclear. TRBV23-1 belongs to the ORF category, with a function that is uncertain. The CDR3 consists of 15 residues. Trimming left V 1 base short and J 7 bases short, with 17 bases between. The chain's CDR3 is CASSQYSVPTFEQYV. CDR3 bases: TGCGCCAGCAGTCAATATAGTGTCCCGACCTTTGAGCAGTACGTC.

This clonotype was detected only a few times. V is TRBV18 and J is TRBJ2-2; D gene unclear. CDR3 size: 16 residues. Germline V gene sequence: CDR1 KGHSH, CDR2 LQKENI. V gave up 6 bases and J gave up 1 base, with 15 bases separating them. The CDR3 protein is CASSPPSQQNTGELFF. The CDR3 DNA follows: TGTGCCAGCTCCCCGCCGTCTCAACAGAACACCGGGGAGCTGTTTTTT.

This clonotype was counted at least ten times. The chain combines TRBV5-1 with TRBJ2-7; D call uncertain. V shed 4 bases and J shed 0 bases, with 8 bases lying between them. There are 13 residues in the CDR3. The germline CDR1 and CDR2 sequences are SGHRS and YFSETQ. The DNA of the CDR3 is TGCGCCAGCAGCACTAAGACCTCCTACGAGCAGTACTTC. Amino acids: CASSTKTSYEQYF.

This clonotype has ten or more counts. This chain connects TRBV20-1 to TRBJ2-3, with a tentative D call TRBD2 (6 bases). V gave up 1 base and J gave up 3 bases, with 14 bases separating them. Germline CDR1 is DFQATT and CDR2 is SNEGSKA (reference sequence). The CDR3 spans 15 residues. CDR3 DNA sequence: TGCAGTGCTAGAGGGAGGGTTTTGGAGACAGATACGCAGTATTTT. It is translated as CSARGRVLETDTQYF.

Of note for this clonotype: A much larger clone is a single base away; this may be a read error. The V call is TRBV2, the J call TRBJ2-1; 8 nucleotides match TRBD1. The CDR3 consists of 13 residues. Trimming took 7 bases from V and 5 from J; bases not matched to a gene: 4. Germline V gene sequence: CDR1 SNHLY, CDR2 FYNNEI. The CDR3 nucleotides read TGTGCCAGCACTCTGGACAGGGACAATGAGCAGTTCTTC. Amino acid sequence: CASTLDRDNEQFF.